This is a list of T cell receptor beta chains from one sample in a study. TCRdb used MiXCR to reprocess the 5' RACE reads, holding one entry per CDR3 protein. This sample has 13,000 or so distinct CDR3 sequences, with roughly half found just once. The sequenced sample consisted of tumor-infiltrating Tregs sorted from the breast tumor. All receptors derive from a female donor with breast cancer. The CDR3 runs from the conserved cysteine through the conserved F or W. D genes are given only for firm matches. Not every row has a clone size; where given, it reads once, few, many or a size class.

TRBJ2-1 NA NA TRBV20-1 TGCAGTGCTAGAGATGTAGCGAGGCCTAGCTCCTACAATGAGCAGTTCTTC CSARDVARPSSYNEQFF
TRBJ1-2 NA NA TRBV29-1 TGCAGCGTCCAGTGGGGAAATGGCTACACCTTC CSVQWGNGYTF
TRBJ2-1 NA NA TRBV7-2 TGTGCCAGCAGCTTCGGGGCTAGCCGAAATGAGCAGTTCTTC CASSFGASRNEQFF
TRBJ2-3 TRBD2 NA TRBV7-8 TGTGCCAGCAGCCCCACGGTGGGTAGCGGGAGCACAGATACGCAGTATTTT CASSPTVGSGSTDTQYF
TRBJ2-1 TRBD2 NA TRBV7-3 TGTGCCAGCAGCCCAAGGACGGGACTAGCGGTTTCATACAATGAGCAGTTCTTC CASSPRTGLAVSYNEQFF
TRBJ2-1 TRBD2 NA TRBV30 TGTGCCTGGAGTGTACAACTAGCGGGTGACAATGAGCAGTTCTTC CAWSVQLAGDNEQFF
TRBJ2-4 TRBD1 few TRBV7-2 TGTGCCGTTGACAGGGGTAACATTCAGTACTTC CAVDRGNIQYF
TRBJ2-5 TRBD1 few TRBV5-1 TGCGCCAGCAGTGAGGTGACAGGGCAAGAGACCCAGTACTTC CASSEVTGQETQYF
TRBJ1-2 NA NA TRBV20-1 TGCAGTGCTAGCCCCACGGGCCAGCAATATTATGGCTACACCTTC CSASPTGQQYYGYTF
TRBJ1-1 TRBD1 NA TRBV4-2 TGTGCCAGCAGCCAAGAAGGGGGCCAGACTGAAGCTTTCTTT CASSQEGGQTEAFF
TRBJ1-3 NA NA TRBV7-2 TGTGCCAGCAGCCCCGTCCTATCTGGAAACACCATATATTTT CASSPVLSGNTIYF